This TCR beta chain was retrieved from a study of T cells after yellow fever vaccination. At the level of the study: Preparing low-cell-number fractions relied on SMART-Seq v4 Ultra Low Input. The study's findings and limits: Contaminating bulk clonotypes could be abundant in FACS-sorted repertoires.

TCRdb passed the 5' RACE reads through MiXCR, listing each CDR3 protein once. The table includes 450,000 to 550,000 distinct CDR3 sequences, about a fifth detected once. Comment on this clonotype: Antigen specificity is unknown.

This specimen was PBMCs, taken approximately 22 days after the first yellow fever vaccination. The receptor was derived from a man aged 18 to 30 who received the YFV17D yellow fever vaccine.

CDR3 sequence reads: CASSYGVVTEAFF. In nucleotides, the CDR3 is TGTGCCAGCAGTTACGGGGTAGTCACTGAAGCTTTCTTT. The rearrangement uses TRBV6-2 or TRBV6-3 and TRBJ1-1; D gene unclear. V was pared by 2 bases and J by 4 bases, with 8 bases between. The CDR3 loop spans 13 amino acids. From germline, CDR1 is MNHEY and CDR2 SVGEGT.